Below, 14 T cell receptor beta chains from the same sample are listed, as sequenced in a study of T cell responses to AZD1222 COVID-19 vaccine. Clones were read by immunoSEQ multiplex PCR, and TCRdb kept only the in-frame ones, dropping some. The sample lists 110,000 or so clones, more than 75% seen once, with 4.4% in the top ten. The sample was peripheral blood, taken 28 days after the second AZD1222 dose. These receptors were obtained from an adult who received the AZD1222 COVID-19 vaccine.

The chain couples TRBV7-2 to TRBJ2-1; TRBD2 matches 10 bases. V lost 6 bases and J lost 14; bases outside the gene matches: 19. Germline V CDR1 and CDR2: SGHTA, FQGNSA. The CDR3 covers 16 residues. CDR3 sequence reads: CASSLGASGSGGEKFF. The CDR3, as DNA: TGTGCCAGCAGTCTGGGGGCTAGCGGGAGTGGAGGGGAGAAGTTCTTC.

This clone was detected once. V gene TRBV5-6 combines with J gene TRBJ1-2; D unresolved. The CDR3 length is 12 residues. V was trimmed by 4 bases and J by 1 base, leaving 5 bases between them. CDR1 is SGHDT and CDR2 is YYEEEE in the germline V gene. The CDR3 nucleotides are TGTGCCAGCAGCGCGTTTAACTATGGCTACACCTTC. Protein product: CASSAFNYGYTF.

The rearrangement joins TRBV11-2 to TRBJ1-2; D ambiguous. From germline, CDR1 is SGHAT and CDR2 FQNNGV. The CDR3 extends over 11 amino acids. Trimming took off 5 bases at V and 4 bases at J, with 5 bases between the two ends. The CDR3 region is CASSLGYGYTF. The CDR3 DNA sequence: TGTGCCAGCAGCCTGGGCTATGGCTACACCTTC.

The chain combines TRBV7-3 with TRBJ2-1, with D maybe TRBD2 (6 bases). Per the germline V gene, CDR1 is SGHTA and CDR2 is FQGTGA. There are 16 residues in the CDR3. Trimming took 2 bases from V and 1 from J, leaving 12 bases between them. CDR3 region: CASSLSAGYSYNEQFF. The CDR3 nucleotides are TGTGCCAGCAGCTTATCGGCGGGGTATTCCTACAATGAGCAGTTCTTC.

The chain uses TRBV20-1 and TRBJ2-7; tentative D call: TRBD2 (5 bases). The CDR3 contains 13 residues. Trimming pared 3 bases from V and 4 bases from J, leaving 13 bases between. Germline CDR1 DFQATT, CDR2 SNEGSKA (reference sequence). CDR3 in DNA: TGCAGTGCTAGTATACTAGGACGGTACGAGCAGTACTTC. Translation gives CSASILGRYEQYF.

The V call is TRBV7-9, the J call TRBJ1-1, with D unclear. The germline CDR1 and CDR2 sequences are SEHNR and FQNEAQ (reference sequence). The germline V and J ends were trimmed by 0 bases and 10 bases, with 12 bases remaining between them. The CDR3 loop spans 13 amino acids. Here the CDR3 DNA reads TGTGCCAGCAGCTTAGCGCGGACGCGAGGAGCTTTCTTT. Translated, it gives CASSLARTRGAFF.

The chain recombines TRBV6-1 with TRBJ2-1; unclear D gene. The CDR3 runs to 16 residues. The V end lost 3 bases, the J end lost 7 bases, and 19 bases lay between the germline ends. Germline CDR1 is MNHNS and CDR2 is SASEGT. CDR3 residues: CASSDGLNDWTNEQFF. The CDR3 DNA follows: TGTGCCAGCAGTGATGGCCTCAACGACTGGACGAATGAGCAGTTCTTC.

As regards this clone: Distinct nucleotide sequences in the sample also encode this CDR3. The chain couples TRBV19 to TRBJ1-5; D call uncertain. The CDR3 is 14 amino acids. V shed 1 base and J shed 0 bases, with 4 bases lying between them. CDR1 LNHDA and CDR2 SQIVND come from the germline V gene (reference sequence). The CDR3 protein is CASSIGGSNQPQHF. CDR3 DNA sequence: TGTGCCAGTAGTATAGGGGGTAGCAATCAGCCCCAGCATTTT.

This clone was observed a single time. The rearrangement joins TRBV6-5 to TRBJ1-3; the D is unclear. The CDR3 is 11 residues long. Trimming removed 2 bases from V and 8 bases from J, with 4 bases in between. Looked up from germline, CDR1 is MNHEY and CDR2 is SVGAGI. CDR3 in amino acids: CASSYLDTIYF. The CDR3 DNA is TGTGCCAGCAGTTACCTGGACACCATATATTTT.

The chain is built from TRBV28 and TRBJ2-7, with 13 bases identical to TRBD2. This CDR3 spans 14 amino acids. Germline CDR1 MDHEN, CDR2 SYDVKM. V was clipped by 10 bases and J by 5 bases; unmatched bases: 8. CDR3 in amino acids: CATDRTSGRNEQYF. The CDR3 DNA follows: TGTGCCACCGACAGGACTAGCGGGAGAAACGAGCAGTACTTC.

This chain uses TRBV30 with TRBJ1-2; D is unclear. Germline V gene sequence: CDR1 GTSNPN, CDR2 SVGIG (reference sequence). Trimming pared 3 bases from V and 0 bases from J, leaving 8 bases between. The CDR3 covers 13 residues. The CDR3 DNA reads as TGTGCCTGGAGCGCCGGGTCTAACTATGGCTACACCTTC. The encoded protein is CAWSAGSNYGYTF.

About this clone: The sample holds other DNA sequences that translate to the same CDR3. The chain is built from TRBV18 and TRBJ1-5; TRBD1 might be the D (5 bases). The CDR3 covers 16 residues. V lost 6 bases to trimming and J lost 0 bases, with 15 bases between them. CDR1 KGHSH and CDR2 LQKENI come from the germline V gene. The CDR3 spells CASSLSRQNSNQPQHF. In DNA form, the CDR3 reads TGTGCCAGCTCCCTTTCTCGACAGAATAGCAATCAGCCCCAGCATTTT.

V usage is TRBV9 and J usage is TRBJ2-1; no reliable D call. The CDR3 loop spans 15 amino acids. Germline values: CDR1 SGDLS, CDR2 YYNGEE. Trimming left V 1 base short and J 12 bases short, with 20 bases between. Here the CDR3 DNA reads TGTGCCAGCAGCGTACTCCTGACTGACCCTACTGGGCAGTTCTTC. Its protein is CASSVLLTDPTGQFF.

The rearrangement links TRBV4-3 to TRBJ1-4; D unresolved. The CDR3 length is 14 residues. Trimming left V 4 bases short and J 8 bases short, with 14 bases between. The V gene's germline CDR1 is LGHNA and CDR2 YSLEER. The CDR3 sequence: CASSLQGRVEKLFF. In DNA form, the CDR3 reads TGCGCCAGCAGCCTCCAAGGACGCGTCGAAAAACTGTTTTTT.